This T cell receptor (beta chain) was profiled in a study of T cells in tumors after PD-1 blockade. Turning to the study itself: During anti-PD-1 treatment, some patients continued daily vismodegib 150 mg.

Assay used: immunoSEQ multiplex PCR; TCRdb lists only in-frame clones, some missing. This table has 54,000 or so clones, just under 80% appearing once. This receptor was taken from a human donor with basal cell carcinoma. The sample consisted of PBMCs, taken before anti-PD-1 treatment.

In DNA form, the CDR3 reads TGTGCCAGCAGCCCCGACCATAGAAGACAAGAGACCCAGTACTTC. This sequence encodes CASSPDHRRQETQYF. The chain carries TRBV6-5 and TRBJ2-5; D gene unclear. Trimming stripped 6 bases from V and 2 bases from J, with 16 bases between. The CDR3 contains 15 residues. Germline loops: CDR1 MNHEY, CDR2 SVGAGI.